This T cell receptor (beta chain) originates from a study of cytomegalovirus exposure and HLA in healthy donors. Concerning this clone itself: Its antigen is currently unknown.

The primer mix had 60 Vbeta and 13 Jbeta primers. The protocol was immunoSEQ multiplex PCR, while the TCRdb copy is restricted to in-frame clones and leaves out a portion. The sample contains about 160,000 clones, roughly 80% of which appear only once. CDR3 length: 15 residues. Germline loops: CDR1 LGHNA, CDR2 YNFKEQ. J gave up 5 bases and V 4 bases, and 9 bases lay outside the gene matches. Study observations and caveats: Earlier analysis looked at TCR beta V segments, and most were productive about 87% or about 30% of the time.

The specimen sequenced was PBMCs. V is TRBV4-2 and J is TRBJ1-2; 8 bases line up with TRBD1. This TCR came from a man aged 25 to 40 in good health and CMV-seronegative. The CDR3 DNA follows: TGTGCCAGCAGCCCCCGACAGGGGACGGAATATGGCTACACCTTC. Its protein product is CASSPRQGTEYGYTF.